This T cell receptor beta chain was profiled in a study of neurological immune-mediated disorders. Germline-derived CDR1 and CDR2 are SGHVS and FNYEAQ. This CDR3 comprises 14 residues. V trimming: 5 bases; J trimming: 2 bases; junction bases outside the gene matches: 2. For the sorted libraries, 1 million CD4+ or CD8+ T cells were used. This clonotype was seen more than once but under ten times. The authors made cDNA by 5'RACE with 10-nucleotide random UMIs. Via MiXCR, TCRdb re-called the 5' RACE reads, giving one row per CDR3 protein. This sample has tens of thousands of distinct CDR3 sequences, with around 5.8% found just once.

This clonotype was obtained from a woman in her late teens or twenties with multiple sclerosis. The V and J genes are TRBV7-6 and TRBJ2-5, with TRBD1 matching 10 bases. The sequenced sample consisted of CD4+ T cells from blood. The CDR3 sequence: CASSQDRGQETQYF. DNA for the CDR3: TGTGCCAGCAGCCAGGACAGGGGGCAAGAGACCCAGTACTTC.